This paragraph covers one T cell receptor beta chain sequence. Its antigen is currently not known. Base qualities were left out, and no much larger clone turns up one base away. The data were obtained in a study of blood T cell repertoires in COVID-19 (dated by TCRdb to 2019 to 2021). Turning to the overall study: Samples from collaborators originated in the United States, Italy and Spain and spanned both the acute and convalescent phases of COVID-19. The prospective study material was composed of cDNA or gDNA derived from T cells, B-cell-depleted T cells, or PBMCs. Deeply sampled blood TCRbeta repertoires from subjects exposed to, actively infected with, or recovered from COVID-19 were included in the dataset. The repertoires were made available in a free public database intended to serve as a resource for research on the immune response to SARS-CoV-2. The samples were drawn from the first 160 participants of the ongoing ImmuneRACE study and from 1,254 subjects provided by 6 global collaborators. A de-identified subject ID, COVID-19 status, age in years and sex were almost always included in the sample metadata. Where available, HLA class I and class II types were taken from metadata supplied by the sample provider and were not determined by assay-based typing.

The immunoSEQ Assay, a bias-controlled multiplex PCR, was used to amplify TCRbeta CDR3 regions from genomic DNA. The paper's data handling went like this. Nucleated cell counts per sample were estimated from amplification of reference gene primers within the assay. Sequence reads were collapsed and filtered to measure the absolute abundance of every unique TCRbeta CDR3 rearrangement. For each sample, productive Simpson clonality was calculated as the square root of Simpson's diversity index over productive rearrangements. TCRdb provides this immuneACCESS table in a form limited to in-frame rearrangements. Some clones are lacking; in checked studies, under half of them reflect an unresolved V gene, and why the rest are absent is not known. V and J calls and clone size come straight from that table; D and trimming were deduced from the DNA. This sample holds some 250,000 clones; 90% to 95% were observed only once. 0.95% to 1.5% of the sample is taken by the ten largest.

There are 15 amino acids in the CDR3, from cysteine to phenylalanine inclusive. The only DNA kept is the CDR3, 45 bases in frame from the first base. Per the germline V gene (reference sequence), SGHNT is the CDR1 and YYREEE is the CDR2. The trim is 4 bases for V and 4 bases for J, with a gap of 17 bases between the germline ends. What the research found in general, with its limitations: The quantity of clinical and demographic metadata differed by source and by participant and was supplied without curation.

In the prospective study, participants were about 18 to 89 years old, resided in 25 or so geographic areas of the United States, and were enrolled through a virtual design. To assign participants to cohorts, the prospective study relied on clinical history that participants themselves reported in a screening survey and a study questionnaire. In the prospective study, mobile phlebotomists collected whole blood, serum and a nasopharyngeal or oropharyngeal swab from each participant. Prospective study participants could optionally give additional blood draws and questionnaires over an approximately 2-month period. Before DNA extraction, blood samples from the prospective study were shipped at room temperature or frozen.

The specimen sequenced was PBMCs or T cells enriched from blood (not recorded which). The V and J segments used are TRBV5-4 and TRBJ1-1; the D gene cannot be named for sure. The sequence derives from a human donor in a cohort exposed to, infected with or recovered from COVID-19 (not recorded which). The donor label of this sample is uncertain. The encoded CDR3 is CASSPSPGTITEAFF. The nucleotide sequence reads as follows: TGTGCCAGCAGCCCCTCCCCAGGAACCATCACTGAAGCTTTCTTT.